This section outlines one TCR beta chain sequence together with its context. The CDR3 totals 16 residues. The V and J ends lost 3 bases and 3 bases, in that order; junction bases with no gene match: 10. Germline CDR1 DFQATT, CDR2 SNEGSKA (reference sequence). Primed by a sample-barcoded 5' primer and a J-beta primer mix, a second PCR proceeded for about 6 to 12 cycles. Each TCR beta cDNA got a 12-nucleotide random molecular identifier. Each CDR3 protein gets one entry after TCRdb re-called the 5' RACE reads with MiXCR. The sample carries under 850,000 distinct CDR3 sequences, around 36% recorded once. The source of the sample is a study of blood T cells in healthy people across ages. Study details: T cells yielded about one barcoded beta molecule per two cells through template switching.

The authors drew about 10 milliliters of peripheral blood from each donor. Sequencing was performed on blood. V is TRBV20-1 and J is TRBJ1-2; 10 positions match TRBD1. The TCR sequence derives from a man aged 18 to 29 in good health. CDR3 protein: CSASRDRGYWDYGYTF. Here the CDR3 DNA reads TGCAGTGCTAGTCGGGACAGGGGTTATTGGGACTATGGCTACACCTTC.